The entry below describes one T cell receptor (beta chain). Antigen unknown. Libraries were prepared by immunoSEQ multiplex PCR; TCRdb keeps only in-frame clonotypes and omits some of them. The sample holds some 200,000 clones, around 92% seen once. This CDR3 contains 15 residues. With V trimmed by 3 bases and J by 2 bases, 2 bases remained unmatched. Germline V lookup: CDR1 KGHSH, CDR2 LQKENI. This sample stems from a study of T cell responses to AZD1222 COVID-19 vaccine. Study summary: The analysis combined second doses at about 4 or about 12 weeks.

Regarding the study as a whole: White British people made up most donors, females outnumbered males, and clonal diversity was possibly underestimated. Repertoire sampling happened only post peak T cell response.

The source of this sequence is an adult in good health. This sample comprised peripheral blood, obtained on day 0 of AZD1222 vaccination. The chain carries TRBV18 and TRBJ2-7, with 12 bases aligning to TRBD2. CDR3 amino acids: CASSPWTSGAYEQYF. The CDR3 nucleotides are TGTGCCAGCTCACCTTGGACTAGCGGGGCCTACGAGCAGTACTTC.